One and the same sample provided the 30 T cell receptor beta chains below, sequenced in a study of T cells in localized non-small cell lung cancer. Profiled with immunoSEQ multiplex PCR; TCRdb holds only in-frame clones, not every one. The sample yields some 78,000 clones, almost 85% seen once. This sample comprised peripheral blood, obtained before any cancer treatment. The receptor source for this set is a man aged 40-75 years with stage I lung adenocarcinoma.

This chain connects TRBV5-1 to TRBJ2-1; the D call may be TRBD1 or TRBD2 (5 bases each). CDR3 length: 16 residues. V lost 0 bases, J lost 10 bases, and 20 bases lay in between. Germline V lookup: CDR1 SGHRS, CDR2 YFSETQ. The CDR3: CASSLEGTASSIEQFF. The CDR3 DNA is TGCGCCAGCAGCTTGGAGGGGACCGCTTCGTCCATCGAGCAGTTCTTC.

V and J are TRBV15 and TRBJ2-1, with 11 bases aligning to TRBD2. The V gene's germline CDR1 is LNHNV and CDR2 YYDKDF (reference sequence). Trimming took 5 bases from V and 7 from J; bases not matched to a gene: 7. The CDR3 extends over 15 amino acids. The CDR3 nucleotides read TGTGCCACCAGCCTAACTAGCGGGAGAGGAAATGAGCAGTTCTTC. Amino acids: CATSLTSGRGNEQFF.

This clone has a handful of counts. The genes are TRBV7-3 and TRBJ1-6; D possibly corresponds to TRBD1 (5 bases). CDR1 and CDR2 from the germline V gene are SGHTA and FQGTGA. Trimming took off 5 bases at V and 10 bases at J, with 15 bases between the two ends. The CDR3 runs to 14 residues. The CDR3 region has the DNA TGTGCCAGCAGCCTCGGGGGGATACAATCACCCCTCCACTTT. It codes for CASSLGGIQSPLHF.

The genes are TRBV2 and TRBJ2-1, with no clear D. The V and J ends lost 3 bases and 7 bases respectively, with 16 bases between them. CDR1 and CDR2 from the germline V gene are SNHLY and FYNNEI. The CDR3 loop spans 15 amino acids. CDR3 sequence (DNA): TGTGCCAGCAGTGATATTAGTACTGGTCAGAATGAGCAGTTCTTC. Protein product: CASSDISTGQNEQFF. The complete variable domain, with remaining parts taken from reference TRBV2 and TRBJ2-1, reads EPEVTQTPSHQVTQMGQEVILRCVPISNHLYFYWYRQILGQKVEFLVSFYNNEISEKSEIFDDQFSVERPDGSNFTLKIRSTKLEDSAMYFCASSDISTGQNEQFFGPGTRLTVL.

The chain combines TRBV10-3 with TRBJ1-4, with a possible D match to TRBD1 (5 bases). Deletions cut 10 bases from V and 3 bases from J, with 9 bases between. CDR3 length: 12 residues. Germline CDR1 is ENHRY and CDR2 is SYGVKD. The CDR3 nucleotides read TGTGCCAGCGGACACCCTAATGAAAAACTGTTTTTT. Translated: CASGHPNEKLFF.

This clone was observed a handful of times. The chain is built from TRBV10-3 and TRBJ2-5, with 7 nucleotides matching TRBD1. J was trimmed by 4 bases and V by 5 bases; bases with no gene match: 7. CDR1 and CDR2 (germline): ENHRY, SYGVKD. The CDR3 totals 14 residues. The CDR3 spells CAISQTGSGETQYF. The CDR3 DNA is TGTGCCATCAGTCAGACAGGGTCGGGAGAGACCCAGTACTTC.

This chain connects TRBV5-4 to TRBJ2-7; 7 bases agree with TRBD1. The CDR3 totals 15 residues. V was clipped by 4 bases and J by 4 bases; unmatched bases: 11. Germline V gene data show CDR1 as SGHNT and CDR2 as YYREEE (reference sequence). The CDR3 DNA follows: TGTGCCAGCAGCACACAGACAGGGAACTATTACGAGCAGTACTTC. Translation gives CASSTQTGNYYEQYF.

The V and J genes are TRBV5-1 and TRBJ1-1, with D possibly TRBD1 on 6 matching bases. The V gene lost 7 bases and the J gene lost 3 bases, with 16 bases spanning the gap. This CDR3 comprises 14 residues. Germline assignment: CDR1 SGHRS and CDR2 YFSETQ. CDR3: CASCRRDIDTEAFF. CDR3 nucleotides: TGCGCCAGCTGCCGAAGGGACATCGACACTGAAGCTTTCTTT.

The chain links TRBV9 to TRBJ1-4, with 9 bases identical to TRBD1. CDR1 SGDLS and CDR2 YYNGEE come from the germline V gene. The CDR3 is 16 amino acids. V lost 0 bases, J lost 7 bases, and 7 bases stayed unmatched. CDR3 sequence reads: CASSVEQGARGEKLFF. The CDR3 DNA reads TGTGCCAGCAGCGTAGAACAGGGGGCGCGCGGTGAAAAACTGTTTTTT. The whole variable domain, remainder taken from reference TRBV9 and TRBJ1-4, is DSGVTQTPKHLITATGQRVTLRCSPRSGDLSVYWYQQSLDQGLQFLIQYYNGEERAKGNILERFSAQQFPDLHSELNLSSLELGDSALYFCASSVEQGARGEKLFFGSGTQLSVL.

This chain uses TRBV2 with TRBJ1-3; TRBD1 agrees at 9 bases. The germline gives CDR1 SNHLY, CDR2 FYNNEI. V lost 9 bases, J lost 0 bases, and 12 bases stayed unmatched. CDR3 length equals 17 residues. The CDR3 protein is CASRPGTGRNSGNTIYF. DNA of the CDR3: TGTGCCAGTCGGCCCGGGACAGGGCGGAACTCTGGAAACACCATATATTTT.

The chain recombines TRBV6-5 with TRBJ2-7; the D gene is possibly TRBD2 (6 bases). Germline V gives CDR1 MNHEY, CDR2 SVGAGI. CDR3 length: 14 residues. Trimming left V 6 bases short and J 2 bases short, with 14 bases between. The DNA for the CDR3 is TGTGCCAGCAGCCCCAGCGGGTCCCCCTACGAGCAGTACTTC. Protein product: CASSPSGSPYEQYF.

V usage is TRBV11-2 and J usage is TRBJ1-1; D is possibly TRBD1 (5 bases). CDR1 and CDR2 (germline): SGHAT, FQNNGV. Trimming shortened V by 5 bases and J by 4 bases, and 14 bases separated the two germline ends. The CDR3 sequence is 14 residues long. The CDR3 reads CASSQDTLITEAFF. The CDR3 coding sequence is TGTGCCAGCAGCCAGGACACGCTGATCACTGAAGCTTTCTTT. Supplemented by reference TRBV11-2 and TRBJ1-1, the full variable domain reads EAGVAQSPRYKIIEKRQSVAFWCNPISGHATLYWYQQILGQGPKLLIQFQNNGVVDDSQLPKDRFSAERLKGVDSTLKIQPAKLEDSAVYLCASSQDTLITEAFFGQGTRLTVV.

The chain is built from TRBV4-1 and TRBJ2-5; D gene uncertain. Germline V gives CDR1 MGHRA, CDR2 YSYEKL. The CDR3 is made up of 16 amino acids. Trimming shortened V by 1 base and J by 5 bases, and 17 bases separated the two germline ends. CDR3 coding DNA: TGCGCCAGCAGCCAAGTTCCCTCGAGTGGCCTGGAGACCCAGTACTTC. Amino acid sequence: CASSQVPSSGLETQYF.

The chain combines TRBV28 with TRBJ2-7; 10 bases are a match to TRBD1. V was pared by 6 bases and J by 2 bases, with 16 bases of the junction left unmatched. The CDR3 has 18 amino acids. From germline, CDR1 is MDHEN and CDR2 SYDVKM. Here the CDR3 DNA reads TGTGCCAGCAGAAGACAGGGGGCAATACCAACCATCGCCTACGAGCAGTACTTC. This sequence encodes CASRRQGAIPTIAYEQYF. Full variable domain (rest looked up from reference TRBV28 and TRBJ2-7): DVKVTQSSRYLVKRTGEKVFLECVQDMDHENMFWYRQDPGLGLRLIYFSYDVKMKEKGDIPEGYSVSREKKERFSLILESASTNQTSMYLCASRRQGAIPTIAYEQYFGPGTRLTVT.

The CDR3 spells CASSSWAKETQYF. CDR3 nucleotide sequence: TGTGCCAGCAGCTCATGGGCAAAAGAGACCCAGTACTTC. The gene calls are TRBV7-9 and TRBJ2-5; D not resolved. The ends were cut back, 4 bases at V and 3 bases at J, with 9 bases in the middle. This CDR3 comprises 13 residues. The germline V gene has CDR1 SEHNR and CDR2 FQNEAQ (reference sequence).

The chain employs TRBV7-8 and TRBJ1-1; no clear D. This CDR3 is 14 amino acids long. Trimming shortened V by 5 bases and J by 1 base, and 11 bases separated the two germline ends. From germline, CDR1 is SGHVS and CDR2 FQNEAQ. The CDR3 coding sequence is TGTGCCAGCAGCACCCGGGCCGGGAACACTGAAGCTTTCTTT. It codes for CASSTRAGNTEAFF.

The chain carries TRBV19 and TRBJ2-5; tentatively, D is TRBD2 (7 bases). The CDR3 totals 15 residues. V lost 6 bases and J lost 5, with 19 bases in between. CDR1 is LNHDA and CDR2 is SQIVND in the germline V gene (reference sequence). The CDR3 loop is CASSPRGGAWETQYF. The CDR3 DNA is TGTGCCAGTAGCCCTAGGGGGGGGGCCTGGGAGACCCAGTACTTC.

J is TRBJ2-2 and V is TRBV2; D remains ambiguous. CDR1 is SNHLY, CDR2 FYNNEI, per germline. Trimming removed 8 bases at V and 6 bases at J, with 22 bases between. The CDR3 consists of 16 residues. CDR3 nucleotides: TGTGCCAGCGATACTCAAACCCCCCTACGGTCCGGGGAGCTGTTTTTT. Protein sequence: CASDTQTPLRSGELFF.

The chain has TRBV19 and TRBJ2-3, with TRBD2 matching over 11 bases. The CDR3 spans 16 residues. The germline V gene has CDR1 LNHDA and CDR2 SQIVND (reference sequence). V lost 9 bases and J lost 4; bases outside the gene matches: 12. CDR3: CASRRTSGRVSDTQYF. The CDR3 DNA follows: TGTGCCAGCCGCCGAACTAGCGGGAGAGTGTCAGATACGCAGTATTTT.

This clone was observed a handful of times. The chain couples TRBV28 to TRBJ1-2; D perhaps matches TRBD1 (6 bases). V was clipped by 5 bases and J by 4 bases, with 14 bases between them. CDR1 is MDHEN and CDR2 is SYDVKM in the germline V gene. The CDR3 is 14 amino acids. The chain's CDR3 is CASSLPVGAYGYTF. Here the CDR3 DNA reads TGTGCCAGCAGTCTACCAGTGGGGGCCTATGGCTACACCTTC.

The chain joins TRBV27 to TRBJ1-3; tentatively, D is TRBD1 (6 bases). V was cut by 6 bases and J by 0 bases, with 12 bases left in between. The CDR3 loop spans 15 amino acids. Germline V lookup: CDR1 MNHEY, CDR2 SMNVEV (reference sequence). CDR3 amino acids: CASSPNRVSGNTIYF. In nucleotides, the CDR3 is TGTGCCAGCAGCCCAAACAGGGTCTCTGGAAACACCATATATTTT.

The CDR3 nucleotides are TGTGCCAGCAAATCAGCGGGATCTGATACGCAGTATTTT. Amino acids: CASKSAGSDTQYF. The chain couples TRBV2 to TRBJ2-3, with 7 nucleotides matching TRBD2. The CDR3 length is 13 residues. Per germline, CDR1 SNHLY and CDR2 FYNNEI. V was pared by 7 bases and J by 6 bases, with 7 bases of the junction left unmatched.

The chain links TRBV7-3 to TRBJ2-5; 7 positions match TRBD1. The germline V gene has CDR1 SGHTA and CDR2 FQGTGA. The CDR3 is 13 residues long. J gave up 3 bases and V 5 bases, and 3 bases lay outside the gene matches. The CDR3 loop is CASSRGPEETQYF. In nucleotides, the CDR3 is TGTGCCAGCAGCAGGGGGCCGGAAGAGACCCAGTACTTC.

This chain uses TRBV7-2 with TRBJ2-7; D remains ambiguous. The CDR3 loop spans 12 amino acids. Per the germline V gene, CDR1 is SGHTA and CDR2 is FQGNSA. Trimming stripped 5 bases from V and 3 bases from J, with 8 bases between. The CDR3 DNA reads TGTGCCAGCAGCCCGACTTTCTACGAGCAGTACTTC. Amino acid sequence: CASSPTFYEQYF.

This sequence joins TRBV9 and TRBJ1-4; D is perhaps TRBD1 (6 bases). Germline V CDR1 and CDR2: SGDLS, YYNGEE. V was clipped by 2 bases and J by 12 bases, with 17 bases between them. The CDR3 totals 14 residues. CDR3 DNA sequence: TGTGCCAGCAGCGTTCCACCTCAACAGGGAGAACTGTTTTTT. Residues: CASSVPPQQGELFF.

V gene TRBV27 combines with J gene TRBJ2-7; 10 bases line up with TRBD1. Germline V gene sequence: CDR1 MNHEY, CDR2 SMNVEV (reference sequence). V shed 6 bases and J 4 bases; nucleotides not matched to a gene: 3. This CDR3 region has 13 residues. The DNA for the CDR3 is TGTGCCAGCAGGACAGGGGGCCAGTACGAGCAGTACTTC. The encoded protein is CASRTGGQYEQYF.

The CDR3 reads CASSGQGATEAFF. The CDR3 DNA is TGTGCCAGCAGCGGACAGGGGGCGACTGAAGCTTTCTTT. V gene TRBV27 combines with J gene TRBJ1-1, with 11 bases lining up with TRBD1. The CDR3 spans 13 residues. Germline values: CDR1 MNHEY, CDR2 SMNVEV (reference sequence). V was pared by 6 bases and J by 5 bases, with 2 bases of the junction left unmatched.

The V call is TRBV5-6, the J call TRBJ1-2, with 9 nucleotides matching TRBD1. Germline assignment: CDR1 SGHDT and CDR2 YYEEEE. With 7 bases clipped from V and 7 bases from J, the junction kept 14 bases outside the gene matches. The CDR3 is made up of 15 amino acids. The CDR3 here is CASEKGQGNPGGYTF. In DNA form, the CDR3 reads TGTGCCAGCGAAAAAGGACAGGGGAATCCGGGTGGCTACACCTTC. Variable domain in full (rest from reference TRBV5-6 and TRBJ1-2): DAGVTQSPTHLIKTRGQQVTLRCSPKSGHDTVSWYQQALGQGPQFIFQYYEEEERQRGNFPDRFSGHQFPNYSSELNVNALLLGDSALYLCASEKGQGNPGGYTFGSGTRLTVV.

The gene calls are TRBV5-1 and TRBJ1-2; TRBD1 aligns across 8 bases. The length of the CDR3 is 13 residues. With V trimmed by 4 bases and J by 6 bases, 5 bases remained unmatched. In germline, CDR1 is SGHRS, CDR2 YFSETQ. DNA for the CDR3: TGCGCCAGCAGCCCCCAGGGGGCGGATGGCTACACCTTC. Translation: CASSPQGADGYTF.

The rearrangement links TRBV4-1 to TRBJ1-2; no definite D call. This CDR3 has 15 amino acids. In germline, CDR1 is MGHRA, CDR2 YSYEKL. V was clipped by 0 bases and J by 3 bases, with 11 bases between them. The CDR3 DNA reads TGCGCCAGCAGCCAAGATCCGGCGGGGTACTATGGCTACACCTTC. It is translated as CASSQDPAGYYGYTF.